This entry lists 25 T cell receptor beta chains sequenced from one sample in a study of blood T cell repertoires in COVID-19. Data came from immunoSEQ multiplex PCR; TCRdb stores just in-frame clones and leaves some out. The sample carries around 220,000 clones, about 91% recorded once. Sequenced: peripheral blood. The receptors originated from a man younger than 35 with active or convalescent COVID-19.

The sample holds one count of this clone. This rearrangement joins TRBV15 to TRBJ2-3; TRBD1 matches at 10 bases. Per the germline V gene, CDR1 is LNHNV and CDR2 is YYDKDF (reference sequence). V gave up 2 bases and J gave up 1 base; unmatched junction bases: 6. The CDR3 has 17 amino acids. The CDR3 protein is CATSRILGQGGTDTQYF. In DNA, the CDR3 is TGTGCCACCAGCAGAATACTCGGACAGGGGGGCACAGATACGCAGTATTTT. Drawing the rest from reference TRBV15 and TRBJ2-3, the complete variable domain is DAMVIQNPRYQVTQFGKPVTLSCSQTLNHNVMYWYQQKSSQAPKLLFHYYDKDFNNEADTPDNFQSRRPNTSFCFLDIRSPGLGDTAMYLCATSRILGQGGTDTQYFGPGTRLTVL.

The chain combines TRBV12-3 or TRBV12-4 with TRBJ2-1; D may be TRBD1 (6 bases). The CDR3 has 12 amino acids. Trimming took off 3 bases at V and 9 bases at J, with 9 bases between the two ends. CDR3 residues: CASSFTGSEQFF. The CDR3 DNA is TGTGCCAGCAGTTTTACAGGGTCTGAGCAGTTCTTC.

This chain joins TRBV14 and TRBJ1-4, with D perhaps matching TRBD1 (6 bases). With 4 bases removed from V and 7 bases from J, the gap between germline ends came to 19 bases. This CDR3 has 16 amino acids. Per the germline V gene, CDR1 is SGHDN and CDR2 is FVKESK. CDR3: CASSPMNRENGEKLFF. The CDR3 bases are TGTGCCAGCAGCCCGATGAACAGGGAGAATGGTGAAAAACTGTTTTTT. Full variable domain (remainder filled in from reference TRBV14 and TRBJ1-4): EAGVTQFPSHSVIEKGQTVTLRCDPISGHDNLYWYRRVMGKEIKFLLHFVKESKQDESGMPNNRFLAERTGGTYSTLKVQPAELEDSGVYFCASSPMNRENGEKLFFGSGTQLSVL.

The rearrangement joins TRBV6-5 to TRBJ1-2; D gene ambiguous. With 6 bases removed from V and 4 bases from J, the gap between germline ends came to 15 bases. The germline V gene encodes CDR1 MNHEY and CDR2 SVGAGI. The CDR3 is made up of 14 amino acids. The DNA for the CDR3 is TGTGCCAGCAGAGTTGGAGGAGCTTTCTATGGCTACACCTTC. This translates into CASRVGGAFYGYTF.

The genes are TRBV19 and TRBJ1-1; D is uncertain. The CDR3 consists of 15 residues. In germline, CDR1 is LNHDA, CDR2 SQIVND (reference sequence). Trimming pared 5 bases from V and 3 bases from J, leaving 16 bases between. The CDR3 is CASSPWSEEHTEAFF. For the CDR3, the DNA is TGTGCCAGTAGTCCATGGTCGGAGGAGCACACTGAAGCTTTCTTT.

V gene TRBV30 combines with J gene TRBJ2-5, with 7 nucleotides matching TRBD1. This CDR3 contains 14 residues. The ends lost 2 bases at V and 1 base at J; junction bases unmatched: 4. The germline V gene has CDR1 GTSNPN and CDR2 SVGIG (reference sequence). CDR3 in DNA: TGTGCCTGGAGTACTGGGACAGCCCAAGAGACCCAGTACTTC. As protein: CAWSTGTAQETQYF.

The chain recombines TRBV2 with TRBJ1-1; possibly TRBD1 for D (6 bases). The germline V gene encodes CDR1 SNHLY and CDR2 FYNNEI. Trimming took off 9 bases at V and 5 bases at J, with 13 bases between the two ends. The CDR3 spans 12 residues. CDR3 protein: CASLEQGTEAFF. The CDR3 nucleotides are TGTGCCAGTCTGGAACAGGGAACTGAAGCTTTCTTT. The complete variable domain, with remaining parts taken from reference TRBV2 and TRBJ1-1, reads EPEVTQTPSHQVTQMGQEVILRCVPISNHLYFYWYRQILGQKVEFLVSFYNNEISEKSEIFDDQFSVERPDGSNFTLKIRSTKLEDSAMYFCASLEQGTEAFFGQGTRLTVV.

This chain joins TRBV6-5 and TRBJ2-7; a weak D match, TRBD1 (5 bases). The germline V gene encodes CDR1 MNHEY and CDR2 SVGAGI. This CDR3 spans 14 amino acids. V lost 5 bases and J lost 5, with 16 bases in between. The CDR3 reads CASSPSFGANEQYF. The DNA of the CDR3 is TGTGCCAGCAGTCCCTCCTTTGGGGCAAACGAGCAGTACTTC.

V is TRBV5-4 and J is TRBJ2-3; 11 nucleotides align to TRBD2. V was pared by 3 bases and J by 2 bases, with 8 bases of the junction left unmatched. Germline CDR1 SGHNT, CDR2 YYREEE (reference sequence). This CDR3 comprises 17 residues. CDR3 sequence: CASSSGTSGRNTDTQYF. CDR3 nucleotide sequence: TGTGCCAGCAGCTCCGGGACTAGCGGTAGAAACACAGATACGCAGTATTTT.

The chain is built from TRBV11-3 and TRBJ2-1; TRBD2 agrees at 12 bases. V shed 0 bases, J shed 5 bases, and the junction held 5 bases outside the gene matches. The germline V gene encodes CDR1 SGHNT and CDR2 YENEEA. The length of the CDR3 is 17 residues. CDR3 sequence reads: CASSLEASGRGNNEQFF. DNA of the CDR3: TGTGCCAGCAGCTTAGAGGCTAGCGGGAGGGGAAACAATGAGCAGTTCTTC.

The chain is built from TRBV28 and TRBJ1-2; 9 nucleotides align to TRBD1. In germline, CDR1 is MDHEN, CDR2 SYDVKM. Trimming cost V 6 bases and J 6 bases; bases outside gene matches: 8. The CDR3 spans 14 residues. CDR3: CASRGRQGVNGYTF. CDR3 nucleotides: TGTGCCAGCAGAGGACGACAGGGGGTTAATGGCTACACCTTC.

The V and J genes are TRBV9 and TRBJ2-3; D is possibly TRBD2 (6 bases). Germline lookup yields CDR1 SGDLS and CDR2 YYNGEE. There are 17 residues in the CDR3. V was trimmed by 1 base and J by 2 bases, leaving 17 bases between them. CDR3 bases: TGTGCCAGCAGCGTAAGCCCTTCCGCGGGGCACACAGATACGCAGTATTTT. This codes for CASSVSPSAGHTDTQYF.

The chain joins TRBV7-9 to TRBJ1-5, with D tentatively TRBD1 (6 bases). The CDR3 covers 14 residues. Germline V gives CDR1 SEHNR, CDR2 FQNEAQ (reference sequence). Trimming pared 4 bases from V and 5 bases from J, leaving 12 bases between. CDR3 sequence (DNA): TGTGCCAGCAGCTCCCGGGGGGGGCATCAGCCCCAGCATTTT. As protein: CASSSRGGHQPQHF.

This clone was seen only once. The gene calls are TRBV2 and TRBJ1-5; TRBD1 matches at 8 bases. Trimming cost V 6 bases and J 7 bases; bases outside gene matches: 5. The CDR3 is made up of 13 amino acids. CDR1 is SNHLY and CDR2 is FYNNEI in the germline V gene. DNA of the CDR3: TGTGCCAGCAGGGGGACAGGCGGCCAGCCCCAGCATTTT. The encoded protein is CASRGTGGQPQHF.

This sequence joins TRBV25-1 and TRBJ1-5; possibly TRBD1 for D (6 bases). The CDR3 runs to 13 residues. V was trimmed by 9 bases and J by 1 base, leaving 10 bases between them. Germline CDR1 is MGHDK and CDR2 is SYGVNS. The CDR3: CARQGPSNQPQHF. In DNA, the CDR3 is TGTGCCAGACAGGGTCCAAGCAATCAGCCCCAGCATTTT.

The chain is built from TRBV2 and TRBJ1-2; D is ambiguous. CDR3 length equals 12 residues. CDR1 and CDR2 from the germline V gene are SNHLY and FYNNEI. Trimming cost V 4 bases and J 4 bases, with 7 bases left between them. The CDR3 DNA reads as TGTGCCAGCAGTGCCCGGGGCTATGGCTACACCTTC. This gives the protein CASSARGYGYTF.

This chain uses TRBV29-1 with TRBJ2-5; TRBD1 is a possible D gene (6 bases). Germline V gives CDR1 SQVTM, CDR2 ANQGSEA. This CDR3 is 13 amino acids long. Trimming took off 6 bases at V and 4 bases at J, with 15 bases between the two ends. The CDR3 region is CSVGDTRRETQYF. The CDR3 DNA is TGCAGCGTAGGGGACACGAGGAGAGAGACCCAGTACTTC.

V gene TRBV11-2 combines with J gene TRBJ2-2; D unresolved. V dropped 5 bases and J dropped 1 base, with 8 bases sitting between them. This CDR3 is 14 amino acids long. From germline, CDR1 is SGHAT and CDR2 FQNNGV. This CDR3 is CASSPLRNTGELFF. The DNA for the CDR3 is TGTGCCAGCAGCCCGCTAAGGAACACCGGGGAGCTGTTTTTT.

The chain combines TRBV21-1 with TRBJ1-4; TRBD1 is the table's D call, not checked against the DNA. TRBV21-1 is an annotated pseudogene. The CDR3 contains 13 residues. Written as DNA, the CDR3 is TGTGCCAGCACCATCAGGACAGGTGAAAAACTGTTTTTT. This encodes CASTIRTGEKLFF.

The J gene is TRBJ2-5, the V gene TRBV24-1, with TRBD2 matching over 13 bases. The CDR3 has 16 residues. Germline V gene lookup returns CDR1 KGHDR and CDR2 SFDVKD. Trimming removed 3 bases from V and 5 bases from J; junction bases left unmatched: 5. This chain's CDR3 is CATSDLGTSGEETQYF. CDR3 bases: TGTGCCACCAGTGATCTAGGGACTAGCGGGGAGGAGACCCAGTACTTC.

The gene calls are TRBV11-2 and TRBJ2-2; 8 bases map to TRBD2. The V segment lost 6 bases and the J segment 3 bases; nucleotides outside the gene matches: 6. The length of the CDR3 is 15 residues. CDR1 and CDR2 (germline): SGHAT, FQNNGV. CDR3 DNA: TGTGCCAGCAGTCCGCCGGGACTAGACACCGGGGAGCTGTTTTTT. Protein product: CASSPPGLDTGELFF. Drawing the rest from reference TRBV11-2 and TRBJ2-2, the complete variable domain is EAGVAQSPRYKIIEKRQSVAFWCNPISGHATLYWYQQILGQGPKLLIQFQNNGVVDDSQLPKDRFSAERLKGVDSTLKIQPAKLEDSAVYLCASSPPGLDTGELFFGEGSRLTVL.

The rearrangement joins TRBV5-6 to TRBJ1-1; the D is unclear. The CDR3 totals 14 residues. V dropped 0 bases and J dropped 4 bases, with 10 bases sitting between them. Germline-derived CDR1 and CDR2 are SGHDT and YYEEEE. The chain's CDR3 is CASSLVVSGTEAFF. DNA of the CDR3: TGTGCCAGCAGCTTGGTAGTGAGCGGCACTGAAGCTTTCTTT.

The rearrangement uses TRBV11-2 and TRBJ2-3; TRBD2 might be the D (6 bases). This CDR3 contains 13 residues. V dropped 4 bases and J dropped 13 bases, with 18 bases sitting between them. Germline lookup yields CDR1 SGHAT and CDR2 FQNNGV. The CDR3 protein is CASSYQPGGTEYF. In DNA, the CDR3 is TGTGCCAGCAGCTACCAACCTGGGGGGACGGAGTATTTT.

The chain links TRBV9 to TRBJ2-7; 9 bases are a match to TRBD1. Trimming removed 0 bases from V and 7 bases from J; junction bases left unmatched: 5. Germline V gives CDR1 SGDLS, CDR2 YYNGEE. CDR3 size: 14 residues. This chain's CDR3 is CASSVEQGAGEQYF. The CDR3 DNA follows: TGTGCCAGCAGCGTAGAACAGGGGGCGGGAGAGCAGTACTTC.

J is TRBJ1-4 and V is TRBV7-8, with 7 bases that match TRBD1. After removal of 8 bases from V and 0 bases from J, the junction contained 9 bases not matched to a gene. This CDR3 contains 16 residues. CDR1 is SGHVS, CDR2 FQNEAQ, per germline. CDR3 amino acids: CASGATGTATNEKLFF. The CDR3 DNA reads TGTGCCAGCGGGGCCACCGGGACAGCAACTAATGAAAAACTGTTTTTT.